This TCR beta chain was observed in a study of cytomegalovirus exposure and HLA in healthy donors. Study as a whole: Earlier sequencing of 150 million to 200 million T cells yielded 100 million to 140 million unique TCR beta sequences. Study findings and constraints: The study designated about 180 TCR beta chains cytomegalovirus-associated. It has been reported that TCR beta sequences accurately predicted the HLA-A and HLA-B alleles of most subjects.

Per the germline V gene, CDR1 is PRHDT and CDR2 is FYEKMQ (reference sequence). This CDR3 has 13 residues. V gave up 5 bases and J gave up 1 base, with 8 bases separating them. With respect to this clone: Its antigen is unknown.

PCR used 60 Vbeta primers and 13 Jbeta primers. Assay: immunoSEQ multiplex PCR; the TCRdb copy retains only in-frame clones and omits some. Here the sample spans 120,000 to 150,000 clones, around 80% being singletons. This clonotype was sampled from a man aged 40-50 years in good health and CMV-seropositive. Sequencing was performed on PBMCs. The V call is TRBV13, the J call TRBJ1-1; D is undetermined. DNA for the CDR3: TGTGCCAGCAGCCCCCGCAGGAACACTGAAGCTTTCTTT. It codes for CASSPRRNTEAFF.